This T cell receptor (beta chain) was recovered during a study of T cells after yellow fever vaccination. Study summary: Fractions containing few cells were prepared with SMART-Seq v4 Ultra Low Input.

The study, taken as a whole, reports: High-abundance clonotypes from the bulk population could contaminate FACS-sorted repertoires.

Trimming cost V 4 bases and J 6 bases, with 14 bases left between them. CDR1 SGHRS and CDR2 YFSETQ come from the germline V gene. The CDR3 runs 13 residues. This clonotype was detected a few times. Antigen specificity is unknown. In TCRdb, the 5' RACE reads were re-called with MiXCR into one record per CDR3 protein. This sample carries about 580,000 distinct CDR3 sequences, about a sixth of them seen once, and the ten largest clones take 15% to 20%. The sequenced sample was PBMCs, obtained less than 6 days after the first yellow fever vaccination. The chain is built from TRBV5-1 and TRBJ2-7; D uncertain. This TCR derives from a man aged 18 to 30 who received the YFV17D yellow fever vaccine. This chain's CDR3 is CASSARPSAEQYF. CDR3 nucleotide sequence: TGCGCCAGCAGCGCCCGGCCCTCCGCCGAGCAGTACTTC.